These 2 T cell receptor beta chains were sequenced from one sample in a study of beta chain features in type 1 diabetes. Whole-study results and caveats: Shortening that was moderate but significant affected the TCRB CDR3s of Type 1 diabetes patients in all four CD4+ subsets.

Expressed TCRB transcripts got sequenced, as all isolated RNA was reverse transcribed. Sequencing used immunoSEQ multiplex PCR; TCRdb keeps in-frame clones, though not all of them. The sample contains fewer than 300,000 clones, around 21% of which appear only once. These receptors lack a known antigen. The sample consisted of naive CD4+ T cells from blood. These receptors all come from a woman in her thirties or forties with type 1 diabetes.

A remark on this clone: Other nucleotide sequences from this sample produce the same CDR3. The CDR3 DNA is TGTGCCAGCAGCGTAGCAGGGGATCAGCCCCAGCATTTT. Translating it yields CASSVAGDQPQHF. This sequence joins TRBV9 and TRBJ1-5; the D gene is possibly TRBD1 (6 bases). The CDR3 is 13 amino acids. In germline, CDR1 is SGDLS, CDR2 YYNGEE. The V gene lost 0 bases and the J gene lost 5 bases, with 6 bases spanning the gap. The full variable domain, its missing parts supplied by reference TRBV9 and TRBJ1-5, is DSGVTQTPKHLITATGQRVTLRCSPRSGDLSVYWYQQSLDQGLQFLIQYYNGEERAKGNILERFSAQQFPDLHSELNLSSLELGDSALYFCASSVAGDQPQHFGDGTRLSIL.

The chain carries TRBV7-2 and TRBJ1-1; D is perhaps TRBD1 (6 bases). Germline V gives CDR1 SGHTA, CDR2 FQGNSA. CDR3 length: 15 residues. With 0 bases removed from V and 0 bases from J, the gap between germline ends came to 8 bases. The CDR3 coding sequence is TGTGCCAGCAGCTTAGCCCGGACAGTGAACACTGAAGCTTTCTTT. Translation: CASSLARTVNTEAFF.